The present T cell receptor (beta chain) was sequenced within a study of cytomegalovirus exposure and HLA in healthy donors. On this clone itself: In the same sample, other DNA sequences code for this CDR3.

V lost 6 bases, J lost 5 bases, and 11 bases stayed unmatched. The CDR3 has 15 amino acids. Looked up from germline, CDR1 is SGHRS and CDR2 is YFSETQ. The PCR employed 60 Vbeta primers together with 13 Jbeta primers. Clones were read by immunoSEQ multiplex PCR, and TCRdb kept only the in-frame ones, dropping some. The sample lists about 250,000 clones; around 80% were seen once. The sequence came from a boy younger than 18 in good health and CMV-seronegative. This sequence joins TRBV5-1 and TRBJ1-1, with 9 bases that match TRBD1. The sequenced sample consisted of PBMCs. CDR3 loop: CASKAQQGARTEAFF. The DNA for the CDR3 is TGCGCCAGCAAGGCCCAACAGGGGGCGAGAACTGAAGCTTTCTTT.